This T cell receptor (beta chain) comes out of a study of cytomegalovirus exposure and HLA in healthy donors. As for the study in general: The 110 or so validation repertoires were produced on the same platform as the 670 or so repertoires of the first cohort. This was reported in a later analysis. Study results and caveats: CMV antigen specificity of a few CMV-associated chains was confirmed in vitro.

TCRdb keeps only in-frame clones here, not all; method: immunoSEQ multiplex PCR. The profile shows roughly 150,000 clones, roughly nine tenths of them singletons. CDR3 length: 16 residues. Germline CDR1 is SGDLS and CDR2 is YYNGEE. V lost 3 bases to trimming and J lost 8 bases; unmatched junction nucleotides: 10. On this clone: The antigen remains unidentified.

This clonotype was obtained from a man between 18 and 35 years old in good health and CMV-seronegative. The chain employs TRBV9 and TRBJ2-3; 12 bases align to TRBD2. The sequenced sample consisted of PBMCs. In DNA, the CDR3 is TGTGCCAGCAGCGGACCTACTAGCGGGGGGCCAATTACGCAGTATTTT. It specifies CASSGPTSGGPITQYF. Full variable domain (missing parts from reference TRBV9 and TRBJ2-3): DSGVTQTPKHLITATGQRVTLRCSPRSGDLSVYWYQQSLDQGLQFLIQYYNGEERAKGNILERFSAQQFPDLHSELNLSSLELGDSALYFCASSGPTSGGPITQYFGPGTRLTVL.